Detailed here is one TCR beta chain. This clonotype was detected only a few times. The antigen it recognizes is unknown. No quality values exist for individual bases; no much larger clone is one base distant. Libraries came from 5' RACE. Instrument used: Illumina HiSeq 2000. Template switching introduced a universal primer binding site; the final cDNA contained a unique molecular identifier, enabling accurate counting of TCR cDNA molecules. Specific primers in the conserved constant-segment region were used to synthesize first-strand cDNA for the TCR alpha and beta chains. To control for contamination, each cDNA library was double barcoded with a SMART-Mk sample barcode plus Illumina barcodes. TruSeq adapter sequences and Illumina sample barcodes were added in two successive PCR steps. The TCR alpha and beta cDNA libraries were sequenced on the Illumina HiSeq platform using custom primers. The published analysis was carried out like this. Raw reads were processed with MiGEC to extract unique molecular identifiers, and MiXCR was used to determine CDR3 positions. For each individual, recombination models were inferred using an EM algorithm with the repgenHMM and IGoR tools. The tcR package in R was used for shared clonotype analysis, with sharing normalized by the product of cloneset sizes. To study raw recombination free of thymic and clonal selection effects, out-of-frame nonproductive sequences were analyzed. Using fastp at Q25 and MiXCR, TCRdb reprocessed the public reads and kept productive beta chains. When rows share a CDR3 protein, they turn into one entry using the most common DNA and genes. In this record, the V and J calls reflect TCRdb's handling and not the investigators' own analysis. The sample table shows 400,000 to 600,000 distinct CDR3 sequences, and approximately 20% are seen once. The leading ten clones occupy around 0.47% of the sample.

The data derive from a study of identical twins (dated by TCRdb to the mid-2010s). In terms of the full investigation: To test whether fetal clonotypes persist, the study used deep sequencing on TCR alpha and beta repertoires from monozygotic twins, unrelated adults of various ages, and cord blood. To rule out contamination, the twin experiments were replicated at different times with different library preparation protocols.

Every donor was a healthy Caucasian. The twin cohort consisted of three pairs of female monozygotic twins, all aged about 18 to 29 years. Positive isolation kits from Invitrogen were used to isolate CD4+ and CD8+ T cell populations. The CDR3 sequence holds 14 residues, the cysteine and phenylalanine included. Only CDR3 DNA is held: 42 bases, read in frame from base 1. Compared with germline, V lacks 5 bases and J lacks 5 bases; bases without a gene match: 4. The germline V gene specifies MNHNS as CDR1 and SASEGT as CDR2. What the authors observed across the whole study: Recombination models systematically underestimated out-of-frame TCR alpha sharing in monozygotic twins but agreed with sharing between unrelated individuals. Excess twin sharing in beta out-of-frame sequences was weaker because fewer shared sequences lowered the signal-to-noise ratio. Because the same donors could not be followed over many years, the conclusions relied on cross-sectional statistical analysis. Fewer insertions were carried by abundant cord blood beta clonotypes; a weaker similar trend was observed in young adult naive repertoires, while no such trend was observed in memory repertoires. Invariant T cells such as MAIT and iNKT could partly confound zero-insertion analyses, although diverse VJ usage argued against such confounding for most clonotypes. Compared with coincidental sharing between unrelated individuals, an excess of low generation-probability sequences was observed among out-of-frame TCR alpha sequences shared between twins.

These data were likewise used in another study, on yellow fever vaccine responses in identical twins. Drawing on the second study: The authors reported that the T cell response to vaccination in identical twins appeared partly convergent and partly personalized. The study precisely tracked vaccine-responding T cell clones in identical twins.

This receptor was taken from a woman under 30 in good health. The sequenced material came from CD4+ T cells sorted from blood. Recombination connected TRBV6-1 to TRBJ2-2, and 8 bases in between align with TRBD2. The CDR3 corresponds to CASSTGLATGELFF. The DNA is as follows: TGTGCCAGCAGTACCGGACTAGCTACCGGGGAGCTGTTTTTT.